These 3 T cell receptor beta chains originate from one sample sequenced in a study of shared T cell receptors in the human thymus. Repertoires were generated with immunoSEQ multiplex PCR, while TCRdb's copy carries only in-frame clones and drops some. In the table there are some 400,000 clones, approximately 95% of which are singletons. What was sequenced was thymocytes. The receptors shown here come from a human donor.

This clone has just one count. This chain joins TRBV7-2 and TRBJ2-3, with D perhaps TRBD2 (6 bases). Germline values: CDR1 SGHTA, CDR2 FQGNSA. This CDR3 comprises 13 residues. The ends were cut back, 5 bases at V and 10 bases at J, with 16 bases in the middle. The CDR3 loop is CASSHGTGASQYF. In DNA form, the CDR3 reads TGTGCCAGCAGCCATGGAACGGGAGCGTCGCAGTATTTT.

The CDR3 DNA follows: TGTGCCAGCAGCTTGGCGGGAGGGCTCGGAGAGACCCAGTACTTC. It yields the protein CASSLAGGLGETQYF. The chain uses TRBV7-3 and TRBJ2-5, with 9 positions matching TRBD2. V shed 3 bases, J shed 4 bases, and the junction held 6 bases outside the gene matches. This CDR3 has 15 residues. Germline assignment: CDR1 SGHTA and CDR2 FQGTGA.

The chain carries TRBV28 and TRBJ1-1; 7 positions match TRBD1. The ends lost 7 bases at V and 1 base at J; junction bases unmatched: 18. The CDR3 length is 18 residues. Germline V CDR1 and CDR2: MDHEN, SYDVKM. The CDR3 region is CASTLMGGQNSPNTEAFF. The CDR3 DNA sequence: TGTGCCAGCACCCTCATGGGGGGACAGAACAGCCCGAACACTGAAGCTTTCTTT.